Following are 21 T cell receptor beta chains from one sample sequenced in a study of blood T cell repertoires in COVID-19. Generated by immunoSEQ multiplex PCR, the TCRdb table keeps only in-frame clones and is missing some. This sample has about 55,000 clones, with about 85% found just once. The material sequenced was peripheral blood. The receptors were gathered from a human donor in a cohort sampled during active COVID-19.

The CDR3 DNA reads as TGTGCCAGCAGTCCAGGGCGAGATACGCAGTATTTT. This encodes CASSPGRDTQYF. J is TRBJ2-3 and V is TRBV25-1; perhaps TRBD1 as D (5 bases). The CDR3 contains 12 residues. The V end was cut by 5 bases, the J end by 5 bases, with 8 bases between. Germline V gene lookup returns CDR1 MGHDK and CDR2 SYGVNS.

This clone was counted a few times. V is TRBV12-3 or TRBV12-4 and J is TRBJ2-5; D call uncertain. V was pared by 8 bases and J by 5 bases, with 9 bases between. CDR3 length: 11 residues. CDR3 coding DNA: TGTGCCAGCTCTATCGGGGAGACCCAGTACTTC. As protein: CASSIGETQYF.

This clone was picked up a small number of times. The rearrangement uses TRBV5-4 and TRBJ2-7; weak D call: TRBD2 (5 bases). CDR1 and CDR2 from the germline V gene are SGHNT and YYREEE (reference sequence). Trimming stripped 2 bases from V and 5 bases from J, with 17 bases between. The length of the CDR3 is 15 residues. This chain's CDR3 is CASSLPGGRSNEQYF. As DNA, the CDR3 is TGTGCCAGCAGCTTACCGGGCGGGCGGTCTAACGAGCAGTACTTC. The variable domain in full, with the rest retrieved from reference TRBV5-4 and TRBJ2-7, is ETGVTQSPTHLIKTRGQQVTLRCSSQSGHNTVSWYQQALGQGPQFIFQYYREEENGRGNFPPRFSGLQFPNYSSELNVNALELDDSALYLCASSLPGGRSNEQYFGPGTRLTVT.

The V gene is TRBV7-2, the J gene TRBJ2-7; D possibly corresponds to TRBD2 (5 bases). V was shortened by 2 bases and J by 5 bases, with 10 bases between the two germline ends. The germline gives CDR1 SGHTA, CDR2 FQGNSA. The CDR3 contains 13 residues. The CDR3 protein is CASSLSGADEQYF. The CDR3 DNA follows: TGTGCCAGCAGCTTAAGCGGCGCAGACGAGCAGTACTTC. Filled out from reference TRBV7-2 and TRBJ2-7, the complete variable domain reads GAGVSQSPSNKVTEKGKDVELRCDPISGHTALYWYRQSLGQGLEFLIYFQGNSAPDKSGLPSDRFSAERTGGSVSTLTIQRTQQEDSAVYLCASSLSGADEQYFGPGTRLTVT.

The rearrangement uses TRBV28 and TRBJ2-5, with 14 nucleotides matching TRBD2. The CDR3 covers 19 residues. Losses at the gene ends were 4 bases for V and 0 bases for J; bases not matched to a gene: 10. Per germline, CDR1 MDHEN and CDR2 SYDVKM. The CDR3 DNA sequence: TGTGCCAGCAGTTCCCCTCCCTGGACTAGCGGGGGGTACCAAGAGACCCAGTACTTC. Translating gives CASSSPPWTSGGYQETQYF.

The rearrangement joins TRBV18 to TRBJ1-2; the match to TRBD1 covers 8 bases. Germline loops: CDR1 KGHSH, CDR2 LQKENI. V shed 6 bases, J shed 3 bases, and the junction held 9 bases outside the gene matches. There are 15 residues in the CDR3. CDR3 sequence: CASSHRAGGDYGYTF. CDR3 nucleotide sequence: TGTGCCAGCTCGCACCGGGCAGGGGGCGACTATGGCTACACCTTC.

This clone was recorded once. The rearrangement links TRBV6-6 to TRBJ2-1, with a possible D match to TRBD1 (6 bases). CDR1 and CDR2 (germline): MNHNY, SVGAGI (reference sequence). V was cut by 2 bases and J by 7 bases, with 15 bases left in between. This CDR3 comprises 15 residues. In DNA form, the CDR3 reads TGTGCCAGCAGTTACCTTTGGACAGAGGGGAATGAGCAGTTCTTC. Translation: CASSYLWTEGNEQFF.

The J gene is TRBJ1-4, the V gene TRBV12-3 or TRBV12-4, with D possibly being TRBD1 (5 bases). The CDR3 has 12 residues. The germline V and J ends were trimmed by 8 bases and 8 bases, with 12 bases remaining between them. The CDR3 loop is CASRGIGEKLFF. CDR3 DNA sequence: TGTGCCAGCCGGGGGATAGGGGAAAAACTGTTTTTT.

The rearrangement links TRBV30 to TRBJ2-5; D gene uncertain. Trimming took 4 bases from V and 4 from J, leaving 13 bases between them. CDR3 size: 13 residues. CDR1 and CDR2 from the germline V gene are GTSNPN and SVGIG (reference sequence). CDR3 DNA: TGTGCCTGGAACGCAGTCCTAGGAGAGACCCAGTACTTC. Amino acid sequence: CAWNAVLGETQYF. The variable domain in full, with the rest retrieved from reference TRBV30 and TRBJ2-5, is SQTIHQWPATLVQPVGSPLSLECTVEGTSNPNLYWYRQAAGRGLQLLFYSVGIGQISSEVPQNLSASRPQDRQFILSSKKLLLSDSGFYLCAWNAVLGETQYFGPGTRLLVL.

This clone was seen only once. V is TRBV19 and J is TRBJ2-2; TRBD2 matches at 14 bases. This CDR3 has 18 residues. The germline gives CDR1 LNHDA, CDR2 SQIVND (reference sequence). With 5 bases clipped from V and 6 bases from J, the junction kept 11 bases outside the gene matches. Here the CDR3 reads CASSLRLAGGPQAGELFF. CDR3 DNA: TGTGCCAGTAGTCTCCGACTAGCGGGAGGGCCCCAGGCCGGGGAGCTGTTTTTT. Together with reference TRBV19 and TRBJ2-2, the CDR3 gives the full variable domain: DGGITQSPKYLFRKEGQNVTLSCEQNLNHDAMYWYRQDPGQGLRLIYYSQIVNDFQKGDIAEGYSVSREKKESFPLTVTSAQKNPTAFYLCASSLRLAGGPQAGELFFGEGSRLTVL.

Here the CDR3 reads CASSQDRGTGLPEAFF. CDR3 DNA: TGTGCCAGCAGCCAAGATCGGGGGACAGGCCTTCCTGAAGCTTTCTTT. The chain carries TRBV3-1 (or the pseudogene TRBV3-2) and TRBJ1-1; 8 bases fit TRBD1. The germline V gene has CDR1 LGHDT and CDR2 YNNKEL (reference sequence). CDR3 size: 16 residues. V shed 0 bases and J 6 bases; nucleotides not matched to a gene: 9.

The rearrangement uses TRBV29-1 and TRBJ2-7; D gene uncertain. The germline gives CDR1 SQVTM, CDR2 ANQGSEA. With 3 bases removed from V and 5 bases from J, the gap between germline ends came to 11 bases. The CDR3 totals 12 residues. CDR3 residues: CSVEPPGDEQYF. The DNA for the CDR3 is TGCAGCGTTGAGCCCCCCGGAGACGAGCAGTACTTC.

The chain employs TRBV2 and TRBJ1-1; TRBD1 agrees at 11 bases. After removal of 3 bases from V and 7 bases from J, the junction contained 1 base not matched to a gene. The V gene's germline CDR1 is SNHLY and CDR2 FYNNEI. The CDR3 totals 13 residues. The CDR3 DNA reads as TGTGCCAGCAGTGAGGACAGGGGGCTTGAAGCTTTCTTT. Translated, it gives CASSEDRGLEAFF.

The chain carries TRBV6-2 or TRBV6-3 and TRBJ1-2; D remains ambiguous. Germline loops: CDR1 MNHEY, CDR2 SVGEGT. CDR3 length: 13 amino acids. Trimming pared 2 bases from V and 8 bases from J, leaving 12 bases between. The CDR3 loop is CASSYGRYEGYTF. In nucleotides, the CDR3 is TGTGCCAGCAGTTACGGGAGATATGAAGGCTACACCTTC.

V gene TRBV12-3 or TRBV12-4 combines with J gene TRBJ1-6, with TRBD1 matching 8 bases. CDR3 length: 13 residues. V shed 6 bases and J 9 bases; nucleotides not matched to a gene: 4. The CDR3 DNA sequence: TGTGCCAGCAGCGGACAGGGTGGTTCACCCCTCCACTTT. This encodes CASSGQGGSPLHF.

The CDR3 bases are TGTGCCAGCAGCCATAGCGGACCCACGGATACGCAGTATTTT. Translating it yields CASSHSGPTDTQYF. This chain links TRBV27 with TRBJ2-3, with D perhaps matching TRBD2 (6 bases). Germline CDR1 reads MNHEY; CDR2 reads SMNVEV (reference sequence). The V end lost 6 bases, the J end lost 6 bases, and 16 bases lay between the germline ends. The CDR3 runs to 14 residues.

V usage is TRBV12-3 or TRBV12-4 and J usage is TRBJ1-1, with D possibly being TRBD1 (5 bases). V gave up 2 bases and J gave up 3 bases, with 7 bases separating them. This CDR3 comprises 13 residues. The CDR3 DNA reads as TGTGCCAGCAGTTTAAGACAGTACACTGAAGCTTTCTTT. Its protein is CASSLRQYTEAFF.

The chain carries TRBV7-2 and TRBJ2-7; D unclear. The CDR3 has 14 residues. Germline-derived CDR1 and CDR2 are SGHTA and FQGNSA. Trimming left V 5 bases short and J 0 bases short, with 11 bases between. The CDR3 DNA is TGTGCCAGCAGCCCAAGTGCCAGCTCCTACGAGCAGTACTTC. Protein: CASSPSASSYEQYF.

The chain is built from TRBV25-1 and TRBJ2-2; 7 nucleotides agree with TRBD1. CDR1 MGHDK and CDR2 SYGVNS come from the germline V gene. The CDR3 runs to 14 residues. V shed 8 bases, J shed 1 base, and the junction held 4 bases outside the gene matches. The CDR3 loop reads CASRRDRNTGELFF. CDR3 nucleotide sequence: TGTGCCAGCCGACGGGACAGGAACACCGGGGAGCTGTTTTTT.

The chain employs TRBV30 and TRBJ1-2, with D possibly being TRBD1 (5 bases). V lost 0 bases and J 5 bases, leaving 16 bases between the germline ends. CDR1 and CDR2 (germline): GTSNPN, SVGIG (reference sequence). The CDR3 runs to 15 residues. CDR3 residues: CAWSVRPGAGYGYTF. CDR3 coding DNA: TGTGCCTGGAGTGTGCGTCCTGGGGCGGGATATGGCTACACCTTC.

The CDR3 spells CASSPGRLGEQFF. The CDR3 region has the DNA TGTGCCAGCAGCCCGGGTAGACTAGGTGAGCAGTTCTTC. The J gene is TRBJ2-1, the V gene TRBV6-5; weak D call: TRBD2 (6 bases). The length of the CDR3 is 13 residues. Per the germline V gene, CDR1 is MNHEY and CDR2 is SVGAGI. V lost 6 bases, J lost 9 bases, and 15 bases lay in between.